The 5 T cell receptor beta chains below were found in one sample sequenced in a study of blood T cell repertoires in COVID-19. Data came from immunoSEQ multiplex PCR; TCRdb stores just in-frame clones and leaves some out. The data contain 98,000 or so clones, roughly 90% of them singletons. Sequenced input: peripheral blood. The receptors stem from a human donor in a cohort sampled during active COVID-19.

V gene TRBV6-5 combines with J gene TRBJ2-7, with 10 positions matching TRBD1. Losses at the gene ends were 10 bases for V and 4 bases for J; bases not matched to a gene: 10. Germline CDR1 reads MNHEY; CDR2 reads SVGAGI. The CDR3 has 14 amino acids. CDR3 in amino acids: CATGRPGQGYEQYF. The CDR3, as DNA: TGTGCCACGGGCAGGCCGGGACAGGGGTACGAGCAGTACTTC.

J is TRBJ2-5 and V is TRBV28; a weak D match, TRBD2 (5 bases). V gave up 6 bases and J gave up 1 base, with 9 bases separating them. Germline CDR1 MDHEN, CDR2 SYDVKM. The CDR3 runs to 13 residues. The CDR3 protein is CASSSSSQETQYF. CDR3 nucleotides: TGTGCCAGCAGCTCTAGCTCCCAAGAGACCCAGTACTTC.

The J gene is TRBJ1-5, the V gene TRBV19; D ambiguous. The germline CDR1 and CDR2 sequences are LNHDA and SQIVND (reference sequence). The CDR3 extends over 15 amino acids. Trimming cost V 7 bases and J 0 bases, with 13 bases left between them. In nucleotides, the CDR3 is TGTGCCAGTACCAAAAGACACAATAGCAATCAGCCCCAGCATTTT. Its protein is CASTKRHNSNQPQHF. The full variable domain, completed using reference TRBV19 and TRBJ1-5, is DGGITQSPKYLFRKEGQNVTLSCEQNLNHDAMYWYRQDPGQGLRLIYYSQIVNDFQKGDIAEGYSVSREKKESFPLTVTSAQKNPTAFYLCASTKRHNSNQPQHFGDGTRLSIL.

The chain joins TRBV6-2 or TRBV6-3 to TRBJ2-5; the D is unclear. Germline CDR1 is MNHEY and CDR2 is SVGEGT. This CDR3 spans 14 amino acids. V was clipped by 2 bases and J by 2 bases, with 9 bases between them. The CDR3 reads CASSYSGIQETQYF. CDR3 bases: TGTGCCAGCAGTTACAGTGGCATACAAGAGACCCAGTACTTC.

V usage is TRBV7-9 and J usage is TRBJ2-7, with D possibly TRBD2 on 5 matching bases. This CDR3 has 13 residues. Deletions cut 5 bases from V and 6 bases from J, with 14 bases between. In germline, CDR1 is SEHNR, CDR2 FQNEAQ (reference sequence). The CDR3: CASSHRLRGEQYF. CDR3 DNA: TGTGCCAGCAGCCATCGACTCCGGGGCGAGCAGTACTTC.